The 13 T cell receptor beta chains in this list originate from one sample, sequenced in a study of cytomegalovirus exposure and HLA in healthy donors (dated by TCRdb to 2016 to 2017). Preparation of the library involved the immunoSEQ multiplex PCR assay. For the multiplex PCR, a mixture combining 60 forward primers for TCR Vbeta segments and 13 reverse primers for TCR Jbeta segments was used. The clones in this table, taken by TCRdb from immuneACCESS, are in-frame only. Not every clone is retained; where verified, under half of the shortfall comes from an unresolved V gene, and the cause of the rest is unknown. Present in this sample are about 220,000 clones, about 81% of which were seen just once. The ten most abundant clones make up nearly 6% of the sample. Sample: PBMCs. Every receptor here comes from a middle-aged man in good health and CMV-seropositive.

In nucleotides, the CDR3 is TGTGCCAGCAGCTTGGTTAGCCATGGCGGGGAGCTGTTTTTT. Translation gives CASSLVSHGGELFF. V usage is TRBV5-6 and J usage is TRBJ2-2; D is unresolved. The germline V gene has CDR1 SGHDT and CDR2 YYEEEE. The V end was cut by 0 bases, the J end by 7 bases, with 10 bases between. The CDR3 totals 14 residues.

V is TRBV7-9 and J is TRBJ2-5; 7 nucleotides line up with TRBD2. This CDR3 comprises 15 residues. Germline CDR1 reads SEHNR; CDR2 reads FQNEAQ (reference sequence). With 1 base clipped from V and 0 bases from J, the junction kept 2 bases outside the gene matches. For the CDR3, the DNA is TGTGCCAGCAGCTTAGGGGGGGGACACCAAGAGACCCAGTACTTC. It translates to CASSLGGGHQETQYF.

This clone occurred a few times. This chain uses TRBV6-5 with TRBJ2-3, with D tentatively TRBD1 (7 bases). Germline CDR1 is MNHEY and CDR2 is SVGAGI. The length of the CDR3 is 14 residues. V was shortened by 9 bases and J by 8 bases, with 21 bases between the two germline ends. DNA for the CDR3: TGTGCCAGTAGGGCGGGACAGCGGAGGGGTACGCAGTATTTT. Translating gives CASRAGQRRGTQYF.

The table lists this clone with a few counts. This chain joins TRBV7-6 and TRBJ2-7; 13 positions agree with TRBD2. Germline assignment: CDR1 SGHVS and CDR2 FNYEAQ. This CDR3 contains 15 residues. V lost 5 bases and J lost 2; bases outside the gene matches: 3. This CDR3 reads CASSGGLAGTYEQYF. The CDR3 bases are TGTGCCAGCAGCGGGGGACTAGCGGGAACCTACGAGCAGTACTTC.

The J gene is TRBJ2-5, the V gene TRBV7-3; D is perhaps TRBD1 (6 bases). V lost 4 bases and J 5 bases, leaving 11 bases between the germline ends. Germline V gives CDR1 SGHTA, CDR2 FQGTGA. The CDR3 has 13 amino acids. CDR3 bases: TGTGCCAGCAGCTCAGGGGTTGCGGAGACCCAGTACTTC. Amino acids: CASSSGVAETQYF.

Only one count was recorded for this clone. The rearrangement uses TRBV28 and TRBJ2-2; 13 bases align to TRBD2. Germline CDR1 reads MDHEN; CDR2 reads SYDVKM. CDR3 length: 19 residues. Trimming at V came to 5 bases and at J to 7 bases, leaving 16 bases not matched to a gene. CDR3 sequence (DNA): TGTGCCAGCAGTGCCCTAACTCGGACTAGCGGGAGTTATAACGGGGAGCTGTTTTTT. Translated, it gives CASSALTRTSGSYNGELFF.

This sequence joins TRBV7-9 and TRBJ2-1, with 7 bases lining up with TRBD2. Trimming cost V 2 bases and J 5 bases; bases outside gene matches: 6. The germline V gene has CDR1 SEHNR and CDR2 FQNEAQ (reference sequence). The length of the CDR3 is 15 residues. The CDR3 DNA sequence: TGTGCCAGCAGCTTAATGGCTAGCGGAGACAATGAGCAGTTCTTC. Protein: CASSLMASGDNEQFF.

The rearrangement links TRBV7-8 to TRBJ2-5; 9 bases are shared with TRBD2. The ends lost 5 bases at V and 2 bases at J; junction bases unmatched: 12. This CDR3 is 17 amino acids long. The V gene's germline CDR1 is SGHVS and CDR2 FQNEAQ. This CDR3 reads CASSPVLTSGRQETQYF. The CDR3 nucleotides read TGTGCCAGCAGCCCGGTCTTGACTAGCGGACGTCAAGAGACCCAGTACTTC.

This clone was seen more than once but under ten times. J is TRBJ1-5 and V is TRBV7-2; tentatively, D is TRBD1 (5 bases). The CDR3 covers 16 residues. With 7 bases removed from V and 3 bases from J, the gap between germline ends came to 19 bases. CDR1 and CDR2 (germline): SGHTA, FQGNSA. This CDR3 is CASKARWGGINQPQHF. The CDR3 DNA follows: TGTGCCAGCAAAGCACGATGGGGCGGCATCAATCAGCCCCAGCATTTT.

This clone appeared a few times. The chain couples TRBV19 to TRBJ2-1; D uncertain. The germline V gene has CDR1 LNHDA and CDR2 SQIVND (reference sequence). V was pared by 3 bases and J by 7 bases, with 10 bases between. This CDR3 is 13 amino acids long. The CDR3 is CASSMGNLNEQFF. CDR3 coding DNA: TGTGCCAGTAGTATGGGCAATTTGAATGAGCAGTTCTTC.

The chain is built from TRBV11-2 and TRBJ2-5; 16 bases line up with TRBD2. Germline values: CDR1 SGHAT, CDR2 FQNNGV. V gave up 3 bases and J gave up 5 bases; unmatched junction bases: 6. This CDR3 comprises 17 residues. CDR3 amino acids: CASSFGTSGRAEETQYF. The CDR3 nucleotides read TGTGCCAGCAGCTTCGGGACTAGCGGGAGGGCCGAGGAGACCCAGTACTTC. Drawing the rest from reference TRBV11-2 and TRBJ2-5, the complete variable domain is EAGVAQSPRYKIIEKRQSVAFWCNPISGHATLYWYQQILGQGPKLLIQFQNNGVVDDSQLPKDRFSAERLKGVDSTLKIQPAKLEDSAVYLCASSFGTSGRAEETQYFGPGTRLLVL.

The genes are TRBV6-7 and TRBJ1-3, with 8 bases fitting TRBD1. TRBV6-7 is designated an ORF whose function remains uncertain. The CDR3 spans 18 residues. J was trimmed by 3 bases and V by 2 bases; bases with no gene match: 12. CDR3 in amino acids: CASSYPTGQAAGGNTIYF. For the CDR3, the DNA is TGTGCCAGCAGTTACCCAACGGGACAGGCCGCCGGTGGAAACACCATATATTTT.

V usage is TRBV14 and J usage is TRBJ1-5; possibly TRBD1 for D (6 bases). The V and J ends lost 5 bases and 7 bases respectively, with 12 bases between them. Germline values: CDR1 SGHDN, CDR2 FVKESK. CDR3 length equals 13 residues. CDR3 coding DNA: TGTGCCAGCAGCTTACAGGGAGGGCAGCCCCAGCATTTT. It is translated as CASSLQGGQPQHF.